Shown below are 5 T cell receptor beta chains from a single sample sequenced in a study of T cell responses to AZD1222 COVID-19 vaccine. Assay used: immunoSEQ multiplex PCR; TCRdb lists only in-frame clones, some missing. The sample consists of more than 150,000 clones, over 90% of them appearing once. The specimen comprised peripheral blood, sampled 28 days after the second AZD1222 dose. The origin of the receptors is an adult who received the AZD1222 COVID-19 vaccine.

The rearrangement uses TRBV21-1 and TRBJ1-4; whether TRBD1, the table's D call, matches the DNA was not checked. TRBV21-1 is listed as a pseudogene. This CDR3 comprises 18 residues. CDR3: CASSKAGTGKDANEKLFF. The CDR3 DNA is TGTGCCAGCAGCAAAGCTGGTACAGGGAAAGATGCAAATGAAAAACTGTTTTTT.

The chain has TRBV12-5 and TRBJ2-5; D not certain. The CDR3 has 13 residues. The germline V gene encodes CDR1 LGHNT and CDR2 FRNRAP. V was trimmed by 3 bases and J by 5 bases, leaving 10 bases between them. Here the CDR3 DNA reads TGTGCTAGTGGTTTAAGACACATGGAGACCCAGTACTTC. Its translation: CASGLRHMETQYF.

This clone was counted between two and nine times. The V gene is TRBV5-1, the J gene TRBJ2-6; D gene uncertain. This CDR3 contains 17 residues. CDR1 is SGHRS and CDR2 is YFSETQ in the germline V gene. V dropped 0 bases and J dropped 3 bases, with 13 bases sitting between them. The CDR3 protein is CASSLALWVGGANVLTF. The CDR3 coding sequence is TGCGCCAGCAGCTTGGCCCTCTGGGTCGGTGGGGCCAACGTCCTGACTTTC.

This chain uses TRBV3-1 (or the pseudogene TRBV3-2) with TRBJ2-5, with D possibly matching TRBD1 (6 bases). The V gene lost 3 bases and the J gene lost 3 bases, with 14 bases spanning the gap. Germline CDR1 is LGHDT and CDR2 is YNNKEL (reference sequence). CDR3 length equals 15 residues. Written as DNA, the CDR3 is TGTGCCAGCAGCCATACGGGACAAGGGGAAGAGACCCAGTACTTC. Protein sequence: CASSHTGQGEETQYF.

The chain uses TRBV27 and TRBJ2-3; D is ambiguous. Per germline, CDR1 MNHEY and CDR2 SMNVEV (reference sequence). Trimming shortened V by 7 bases and J by 0 bases, and 14 bases separated the two germline ends. There are 15 residues in the CDR3. This chain's CDR3 is CASTSWGGSTDTQYF. The CDR3, as DNA: TGTGCCAGCACCTCGTGGGGTGGGAGCACAGATACGCAGTATTTT.